Presented here are 17 T cell receptor beta chains from one specimen sequenced in a study of T cell changes during pregnancy in multiple sclerosis. Method: immunoSEQ multiplex PCR; TCRdb's copy keeps in-frame clones and lacks some. The table lists fewer than 80,000 clones, roughly nine tenths of them singletons. The material sequenced was peripheral blood, taken in the first trimester of pregnancy. The receptors here all came from a female donor in good health, enrolled as a control in a pregnancy study.

The J gene is TRBJ1-3, the V gene TRBV2; 9 bases line up with TRBD1. Germline lookup yields CDR1 SNHLY and CDR2 FYNNEI. After removal of 2 bases from V and 6 bases from J, the junction contained 2 bases not matched to a gene. CDR3 length: 14 residues. Here the CDR3 reads CASSERTGVNTIYF. The CDR3 DNA reads as TGTGCCAGCAGTGAAAGGACAGGGGTAAACACCATATATTTT.

The chain couples TRBV4-1 to TRBJ2-3, with D perhaps TRBD1 (5 bases). Trimming stripped 0 bases from V and 2 bases from J, with 15 bases between. Germline assignment: CDR1 MGHRA and CDR2 YSYEKL. The CDR3 has 17 residues. The CDR3 sequence is CASSQDRRASLTDTQYF. The DNA for the CDR3 is TGCGCCAGCAGCCAAGATCGCAGGGCCTCCCTCACAGATACGCAGTATTTT.

The genes are TRBV19 and TRBJ2-6; 9 nucleotides match TRBD1. The length of the CDR3 is 18 residues. V was pared by 5 bases and J by 2 bases, with 10 bases of the junction left unmatched. Germline CDR1 reads LNHDA; CDR2 reads SQIVND (reference sequence). The CDR3 DNA reads as TGTGCCAGTAGTCCGCGCTCCCGGACAGGGGCTGGGGCCAACGTCCTGACTTTC. It translates to CASSPRSRTGAGANVLTF.

This sequence joins TRBV6-6 and TRBJ2-7; D unclear. V lost 0 bases and J lost 5, with 5 bases in between. Germline V lookup: CDR1 MNHNY, CDR2 SVGAGI (reference sequence). This CDR3 spans 12 amino acids. CDR3 sequence reads: CASSYSNNEQYF. Here the CDR3 DNA reads TGTGCCAGCAGTTACTCTAATAACGAGCAGTACTTC.

This chain joins TRBV6-1 and TRBJ1-2; D not resolved. CDR3 length equals 14 residues. Germline-derived CDR1 and CDR2 are MNHNS and SASEGT. Between the trimmed V and J ends, which lost 10 bases and 3 bases, there was a span of 18 bases. The CDR3 bases are TGTGCCAACAACCCGAGGGTGGGTGACTATGGCTACACCTTC. Protein product: CANNPRVGDYGYTF.

The chain joins TRBV30 to TRBJ2-7; 8 bases are shared with TRBD1. Trimming cost V 2 bases and J 4 bases; bases outside gene matches: 10. Germline loops: CDR1 GTSNPN, CDR2 SVGIG (reference sequence). The CDR3 covers 15 residues. For the CDR3, the DNA is TGTGCCTGGAGTCCCCAGGGGGCGCTTCATTACGAGCAGTACTTC. Amino acid sequence: CAWSPQGALHYEQYF.

The V call is TRBV28, the J call TRBJ1-2, with TRBD1 as a possible D gene (6 bases). This CDR3 has 12 residues. The germline V gene has CDR1 MDHEN and CDR2 SYDVKM. V was cut by 6 bases and J by 4 bases, with 9 bases left in between. CDR3 amino acids: CASRRQVYGYTF. The CDR3 region has the DNA TGTGCCAGCAGGCGACAGGTCTATGGCTACACCTTC.

V usage is TRBV10-2 and J usage is TRBJ1-4, with 9 bases fitting TRBD1. Germline CDR1 WSHSY, CDR2 SAAADI. J lost 10 bases, V lost 2 bases, and 11 bases had no gene match. The CDR3 contains 16 residues. CDR3 bases: TGCGCCAGCAGTGAGGGGGGACAGGGACTACGAGGAAAACTGTTTTTT. It codes for CASSEGGQGLRGKLFF.

The rearrangement joins TRBV5-6 to TRBJ2-5; D might be TRBD2 (7 bases). V dropped 4 bases and J dropped 5 bases, with 18 bases sitting between them. The length of the CDR3 is 15 residues. Germline-derived CDR1 and CDR2 are SGHDT and YYEEEE. CDR3 amino acids: CASSTLGGLGETQYF. The CDR3 coding sequence is TGTGCCAGCAGCACCCTCGGGGGGCTCGGCGAGACCCAGTACTTC.

V gene TRBV9 combines with J gene TRBJ2-1, with 8 bases fitting TRBD2. Germline V CDR1 and CDR2: SGDLS, YYNGEE. J was trimmed by 4 bases and V by 2 bases; bases with no gene match: 5. The CDR3 consists of 15 residues. CDR3 DNA: TGTGCCAGCAGCGTGGGACTAGGCTTATACAATGAGCAGTTCTTC. Amino acid sequence: CASSVGLGLYNEQFF.

This rearrangement joins TRBV5-1 to TRBJ1-2; 9 bases align to TRBD1. CDR1 and CDR2 (germline): SGHRS, YFSETQ. The CDR3 is 16 residues long. With V trimmed by 4 bases and J by 8 bases, 15 bases remained unmatched. This CDR3 is CASSAQSGTGLIGYTF. Here the CDR3 DNA reads TGCGCCAGCAGCGCGCAATCCGGGACAGGGTTAATAGGCTACACCTTC.

The V call is TRBV18, the J call TRBJ2-3; 7 bases map to TRBD1. Germline V gene sequence: CDR1 KGHSH, CDR2 LQKENI. CDR3 length: 15 amino acids. V lost 1 base to trimming and J lost 3 bases; unmatched junction nucleotides: 4. Here the CDR3 reads CASSPQHRGTDTQYF. The CDR3 region has the DNA TGTGCCAGCTCACCACAGCACAGGGGAACAGATACGCAGTATTTT.

This clone turned up a few times. V and J are TRBV11-3 and TRBJ1-1; no clear D gene. The germline V and J ends were trimmed by 2 bases and 0 bases, with 7 bases remaining between them. The V gene's germline CDR1 is SGHNT and CDR2 YENEEA. The CDR3 runs to 14 residues. CDR3 loop: CASSLLSLNTEAFF. DNA for the CDR3: TGTGCCAGCAGCTTATTAAGCCTGAACACTGAAGCTTTCTTT. The entire variable domain, with the rest obtained from reference TRBV11-3 and TRBJ1-1, is as follows: EAGVVQSPRYKIIEKKQPVAFWCNPISGHNTLYWYLQNLGQGPELLIRYENEEAVDDSQLPKDRFSAERLKGVDSTLKIQPAELGDSAVYLCASSLLSLNTEAFFGQGTRLTVV.

This rearrangement joins TRBV25-1 to TRBJ2-1; D may be TRBD1 (5 bases). The CDR3 loop spans 18 amino acids. Germline V CDR1 and CDR2: MGHDK, SYGVNS. Trimming shortened V by 1 base and J by 3 bases, and 19 bases separated the two germline ends. CDR3: CASSEFGAIGTFYNEQFF. The CDR3 DNA reads as TGTGCCAGCAGTGAATTTGGGGCTATAGGCACCTTCTACAATGAGCAGTTCTTC. The variable domain in full, completed from reference TRBV25-1 and TRBJ2-1, reads EADIYQTPRYLVIGTGKKITLECSQTMGHDKMYWYQQDPGMELHLIHYSYGVNSTEKGDLSSESTVSRIRTEHFPLTLESARPSHTSQYLCASSEFGAIGTFYNEQFFGPGTRLTVL.

This chain links TRBV7-2 with TRBJ2-3; 8 bases fit TRBD1. Germline V gene sequence: CDR1 SGHTA, CDR2 FQGNSA. The junction had 11 bases not matched to a gene; V was cut back by 3 bases and J by 3 bases. This CDR3 is 17 amino acids long. This CDR3 reads CASSFPITRGRTDTQYF. CDR3 sequence (DNA): TGTGCCAGCAGCTTCCCGATAACCAGGGGGCGGACAGATACGCAGTATTTT. The full variable domain, its missing parts supplied by reference TRBV7-2 and TRBJ2-3, is GAGVSQSPSNKVTEKGKDVELRCDPISGHTALYWYRQSLGQGLEFLIYFQGNSAPDKSGLPSDRFSAERTGGSVSTLTIQRTQQEDSAVYLCASSFPITRGRTDTQYFGPGTRLTVL.

The rearrangement links TRBV2 to TRBJ1-4; possibly TRBD1 for D (6 bases). The CDR3 has 15 amino acids. Between the trimmed V and J ends, which lost 2 bases and 5 bases, there was a span of 12 bases. CDR1 and CDR2 (germline): SNHLY, FYNNEI. The CDR3 region has the DNA TGTGCCAGCAGTGAAAGGGGGGGCGGGAATGAAAAACTGTTTTTT. It translates to CASSERGGGNEKLFF.

This rearrangement joins TRBV5-4 to TRBJ1-1, with 8 positions matching TRBD1. CDR3 length: 17 residues. Per the germline V gene, CDR1 is SGHNT and CDR2 is YYREEE (reference sequence). J lost 3 bases, V lost 1 base, and 11 bases had no gene match. The CDR3 DNA reads as TGTGCCAGCAGCTTGTGGGGGAAGGGACAGGCTTACACTGAAGCTTTCTTT. It is translated as CASSLWGKGQAYTEAFF.